One and the same sample provided the 14 T cell receptor beta chains below, sequenced in a study of cytomegalovirus exposure and HLA in healthy donors. PCR amplification relied on 60 Vbeta primers (plus 13 Jbeta primers). Profiled with immunoSEQ multiplex PCR; TCRdb holds only in-frame clones, not every one. Of about 150,000 clones in the sample, around 80% were seen once. The sequenced sample consisted of PBMCs. The receptors come from a woman aged 40 to 50 in good health and CMV-seropositive.

The gene calls are TRBV7-9 and TRBJ2-1; TRBD2 matches 10 bases. Trimming cost V 8 bases and J 8 bases; bases outside gene matches: 9. The length of the CDR3 is 14 residues. Germline CDR1 is SEHNR and CDR2 is FQNEAQ (reference sequence). Here the CDR3 reads CASGPSGRLDEQFF. CDR3 coding DNA: TGTGCCAGCGGTCCTAGCGGGAGACTCGATGAGCAGTTCTTC.

This chain joins TRBV6-1 and TRBJ2-1, with 12 bases lining up with TRBD2. CDR3 length: 12 amino acids. V lost 7 bases and J lost 12; bases outside the gene matches: 4. Germline values: CDR1 MNHNS, CDR2 SASEGT. The CDR3 spells CASTEGLAGQFF. CDR3 sequence (DNA): TGTGCCAGCACAGAGGGACTAGCGGGGCAGTTCTTC.

This chain connects TRBV13 to TRBJ2-1, with 11 bases that match TRBD2. CDR3 length equals 18 residues. CDR1 PRHDT and CDR2 FYEKMQ come from the germline V gene (reference sequence). V was pared by 1 base and J by 6 bases, with 11 bases of the junction left unmatched. The CDR3 here is CASSLEGDSGRVGNEQFF. CDR3 coding DNA: TGTGCCAGCAGCTTAGAGGGGGATAGCGGGAGGGTTGGCAATGAGCAGTTCTTC.

The genes are TRBV27 and TRBJ2-1; 8 bases agree with TRBD2. The trim removed 6 bases at V and 13 bases at J, leaving 14 bases unmatched. CDR1 and CDR2 (germline): MNHEY, SMNVEV (reference sequence). The length of the CDR3 is 14 residues. This chain's CDR3 is CASSDGTRPRRQFF. Here the CDR3 DNA reads TGTGCCAGCAGCGACGGGACTAGGCCTAGGCGACAGTTCTTC.

The chain couples TRBV7-9 to TRBJ1-4, with D uncertain. CDR1 and CDR2 from the germline V gene are SEHNR and FQNEAQ (reference sequence). V lost 5 bases and J lost 4, with 17 bases in between. This CDR3 has 16 amino acids. CDR3 sequence reads: CASSSAPLAVNEKLFF. CDR3 sequence (DNA): TGTGCCAGCAGCAGCGCGCCGCTGGCCGTTAATGAAAAACTGTTTTTT.

The V call is TRBV7-9, the J call TRBJ1-3; D is unclear. Trimming took 4 bases from V and 4 from J, leaving 11 bases between them. The CDR3 is made up of 14 amino acids. Germline loops: CDR1 SEHNR, CDR2 FQNEAQ (reference sequence). The CDR3 DNA follows: TGTGCCAGCAGCTCCCCCTTGGGCGGAAACACCATATATTTT. Its translation: CASSSPLGGNTIYF.

V usage is TRBV6-1 and J usage is TRBJ1-5; TRBD1 aligns across 12 bases. Trimming took 7 bases from V and 6 from J; bases not matched to a gene: 7. The CDR3 is made up of 15 amino acids. Germline V gene data show CDR1 as MNHNS and CDR2 as SASEGT. The CDR3 loop reads CASIGGQGAFQPQHF. Here the CDR3 DNA reads TGTGCCAGCATTGGGGGACAGGGGGCTTTTCAGCCCCAGCATTTT.

The CDR3 sequence is CASSAGQGWNEQFF. CDR3 DNA: TGTGCCAGTTCTGCGGGACAGGGTTGGAATGAGCAGTTCTTC. The J gene is TRBJ2-1, the V gene TRBV19; 9 bases are shared with TRBD1. This CDR3 contains 14 residues. CDR1 is LNHDA, CDR2 SQIVND, per germline (reference sequence). The V gene end was trimmed by 8 bases and the J gene end by 7 bases; junction bases not matched to a gene: 9.

The genes are TRBV5-1 and TRBJ1-2, with D possibly matching TRBD1 (5 bases). The length of the CDR3 is 15 residues. Germline assignment: CDR1 SGHRS and CDR2 YFSETQ. V was shortened by 2 bases and J by 6 bases, with 17 bases between the two germline ends. CDR3 protein: CASSFPGRWEDGYTF. CDR3 nucleotide sequence: TGCGCCAGCAGCTTTCCGGGACGGTGGGAGGATGGCTACACCTTC.

The chain couples TRBV6-5 to TRBJ2-3, with a tentative D call TRBD1 (6 bases). The CDR3 sequence is 16 residues long. Germline values: CDR1 MNHEY, CDR2 SVGAGI. V lost 4 bases, J lost 0 bases, and 14 bases lay in between. In DNA, the CDR3 is TGTGCCAGCAGTTTAACAGGGCCTCCTAGCACAGATACGCAGTATTTT. Amino acid sequence: CASSLTGPPSTDTQYF.

The chain employs TRBV13 and TRBJ1-3; TRBD1 matches at 7 bases. Germline V gene lookup returns CDR1 PRHDT and CDR2 FYEKMQ (reference sequence). V shed 4 bases and J 3 bases; nucleotides not matched to a gene: 3. The CDR3 covers 14 residues. The CDR3: CASSSRGNGNTIYF. Written as DNA, the CDR3 is TGTGCCAGCAGCTCCAGGGGGAATGGAAACACCATATATTTT.

The CDR3 is CASSPWAGTNTGELFF. For the CDR3, the DNA is TGTGCCAGCTCACCATGGGCAGGGACGAACACCGGGGAGCTGTTTTTT. The chain carries TRBV18 and TRBJ2-2, with D maybe TRBD1 (5 bases). Per the germline V gene, CDR1 is KGHSH and CDR2 is LQKENI. V shed 2 bases and J shed 0 bases, with 10 bases lying between them. The CDR3 extends over 16 amino acids.

The chain is built from TRBV19 and TRBJ1-2, with 9 bases fitting TRBD1. The CDR3 is 15 residues long. V trimming: 5 bases; J trimming: 4 bases; junction bases outside the gene matches: 8. Germline lookup yields CDR1 LNHDA and CDR2 SQIVND (reference sequence). CDR3 in amino acids: CASSSGQGRIYGYTF. Here the CDR3 DNA reads TGTGCCAGTAGTTCAGGACAGGGGCGTATCTATGGCTACACCTTC.

The chain employs TRBV19 and TRBJ2-3, with D perhaps TRBD1 (5 bases). Germline lookup yields CDR1 LNHDA and CDR2 SQIVND (reference sequence). CDR3 size: 14 residues. V was cut by 3 bases and J by 0 bases, with 7 bases left in between. The DNA for the CDR3 is TGTGCCAGTAGTATTGACAGTAGCACAGATACGCAGTATTTT. It yields the protein CASSIDSSTDTQYF.